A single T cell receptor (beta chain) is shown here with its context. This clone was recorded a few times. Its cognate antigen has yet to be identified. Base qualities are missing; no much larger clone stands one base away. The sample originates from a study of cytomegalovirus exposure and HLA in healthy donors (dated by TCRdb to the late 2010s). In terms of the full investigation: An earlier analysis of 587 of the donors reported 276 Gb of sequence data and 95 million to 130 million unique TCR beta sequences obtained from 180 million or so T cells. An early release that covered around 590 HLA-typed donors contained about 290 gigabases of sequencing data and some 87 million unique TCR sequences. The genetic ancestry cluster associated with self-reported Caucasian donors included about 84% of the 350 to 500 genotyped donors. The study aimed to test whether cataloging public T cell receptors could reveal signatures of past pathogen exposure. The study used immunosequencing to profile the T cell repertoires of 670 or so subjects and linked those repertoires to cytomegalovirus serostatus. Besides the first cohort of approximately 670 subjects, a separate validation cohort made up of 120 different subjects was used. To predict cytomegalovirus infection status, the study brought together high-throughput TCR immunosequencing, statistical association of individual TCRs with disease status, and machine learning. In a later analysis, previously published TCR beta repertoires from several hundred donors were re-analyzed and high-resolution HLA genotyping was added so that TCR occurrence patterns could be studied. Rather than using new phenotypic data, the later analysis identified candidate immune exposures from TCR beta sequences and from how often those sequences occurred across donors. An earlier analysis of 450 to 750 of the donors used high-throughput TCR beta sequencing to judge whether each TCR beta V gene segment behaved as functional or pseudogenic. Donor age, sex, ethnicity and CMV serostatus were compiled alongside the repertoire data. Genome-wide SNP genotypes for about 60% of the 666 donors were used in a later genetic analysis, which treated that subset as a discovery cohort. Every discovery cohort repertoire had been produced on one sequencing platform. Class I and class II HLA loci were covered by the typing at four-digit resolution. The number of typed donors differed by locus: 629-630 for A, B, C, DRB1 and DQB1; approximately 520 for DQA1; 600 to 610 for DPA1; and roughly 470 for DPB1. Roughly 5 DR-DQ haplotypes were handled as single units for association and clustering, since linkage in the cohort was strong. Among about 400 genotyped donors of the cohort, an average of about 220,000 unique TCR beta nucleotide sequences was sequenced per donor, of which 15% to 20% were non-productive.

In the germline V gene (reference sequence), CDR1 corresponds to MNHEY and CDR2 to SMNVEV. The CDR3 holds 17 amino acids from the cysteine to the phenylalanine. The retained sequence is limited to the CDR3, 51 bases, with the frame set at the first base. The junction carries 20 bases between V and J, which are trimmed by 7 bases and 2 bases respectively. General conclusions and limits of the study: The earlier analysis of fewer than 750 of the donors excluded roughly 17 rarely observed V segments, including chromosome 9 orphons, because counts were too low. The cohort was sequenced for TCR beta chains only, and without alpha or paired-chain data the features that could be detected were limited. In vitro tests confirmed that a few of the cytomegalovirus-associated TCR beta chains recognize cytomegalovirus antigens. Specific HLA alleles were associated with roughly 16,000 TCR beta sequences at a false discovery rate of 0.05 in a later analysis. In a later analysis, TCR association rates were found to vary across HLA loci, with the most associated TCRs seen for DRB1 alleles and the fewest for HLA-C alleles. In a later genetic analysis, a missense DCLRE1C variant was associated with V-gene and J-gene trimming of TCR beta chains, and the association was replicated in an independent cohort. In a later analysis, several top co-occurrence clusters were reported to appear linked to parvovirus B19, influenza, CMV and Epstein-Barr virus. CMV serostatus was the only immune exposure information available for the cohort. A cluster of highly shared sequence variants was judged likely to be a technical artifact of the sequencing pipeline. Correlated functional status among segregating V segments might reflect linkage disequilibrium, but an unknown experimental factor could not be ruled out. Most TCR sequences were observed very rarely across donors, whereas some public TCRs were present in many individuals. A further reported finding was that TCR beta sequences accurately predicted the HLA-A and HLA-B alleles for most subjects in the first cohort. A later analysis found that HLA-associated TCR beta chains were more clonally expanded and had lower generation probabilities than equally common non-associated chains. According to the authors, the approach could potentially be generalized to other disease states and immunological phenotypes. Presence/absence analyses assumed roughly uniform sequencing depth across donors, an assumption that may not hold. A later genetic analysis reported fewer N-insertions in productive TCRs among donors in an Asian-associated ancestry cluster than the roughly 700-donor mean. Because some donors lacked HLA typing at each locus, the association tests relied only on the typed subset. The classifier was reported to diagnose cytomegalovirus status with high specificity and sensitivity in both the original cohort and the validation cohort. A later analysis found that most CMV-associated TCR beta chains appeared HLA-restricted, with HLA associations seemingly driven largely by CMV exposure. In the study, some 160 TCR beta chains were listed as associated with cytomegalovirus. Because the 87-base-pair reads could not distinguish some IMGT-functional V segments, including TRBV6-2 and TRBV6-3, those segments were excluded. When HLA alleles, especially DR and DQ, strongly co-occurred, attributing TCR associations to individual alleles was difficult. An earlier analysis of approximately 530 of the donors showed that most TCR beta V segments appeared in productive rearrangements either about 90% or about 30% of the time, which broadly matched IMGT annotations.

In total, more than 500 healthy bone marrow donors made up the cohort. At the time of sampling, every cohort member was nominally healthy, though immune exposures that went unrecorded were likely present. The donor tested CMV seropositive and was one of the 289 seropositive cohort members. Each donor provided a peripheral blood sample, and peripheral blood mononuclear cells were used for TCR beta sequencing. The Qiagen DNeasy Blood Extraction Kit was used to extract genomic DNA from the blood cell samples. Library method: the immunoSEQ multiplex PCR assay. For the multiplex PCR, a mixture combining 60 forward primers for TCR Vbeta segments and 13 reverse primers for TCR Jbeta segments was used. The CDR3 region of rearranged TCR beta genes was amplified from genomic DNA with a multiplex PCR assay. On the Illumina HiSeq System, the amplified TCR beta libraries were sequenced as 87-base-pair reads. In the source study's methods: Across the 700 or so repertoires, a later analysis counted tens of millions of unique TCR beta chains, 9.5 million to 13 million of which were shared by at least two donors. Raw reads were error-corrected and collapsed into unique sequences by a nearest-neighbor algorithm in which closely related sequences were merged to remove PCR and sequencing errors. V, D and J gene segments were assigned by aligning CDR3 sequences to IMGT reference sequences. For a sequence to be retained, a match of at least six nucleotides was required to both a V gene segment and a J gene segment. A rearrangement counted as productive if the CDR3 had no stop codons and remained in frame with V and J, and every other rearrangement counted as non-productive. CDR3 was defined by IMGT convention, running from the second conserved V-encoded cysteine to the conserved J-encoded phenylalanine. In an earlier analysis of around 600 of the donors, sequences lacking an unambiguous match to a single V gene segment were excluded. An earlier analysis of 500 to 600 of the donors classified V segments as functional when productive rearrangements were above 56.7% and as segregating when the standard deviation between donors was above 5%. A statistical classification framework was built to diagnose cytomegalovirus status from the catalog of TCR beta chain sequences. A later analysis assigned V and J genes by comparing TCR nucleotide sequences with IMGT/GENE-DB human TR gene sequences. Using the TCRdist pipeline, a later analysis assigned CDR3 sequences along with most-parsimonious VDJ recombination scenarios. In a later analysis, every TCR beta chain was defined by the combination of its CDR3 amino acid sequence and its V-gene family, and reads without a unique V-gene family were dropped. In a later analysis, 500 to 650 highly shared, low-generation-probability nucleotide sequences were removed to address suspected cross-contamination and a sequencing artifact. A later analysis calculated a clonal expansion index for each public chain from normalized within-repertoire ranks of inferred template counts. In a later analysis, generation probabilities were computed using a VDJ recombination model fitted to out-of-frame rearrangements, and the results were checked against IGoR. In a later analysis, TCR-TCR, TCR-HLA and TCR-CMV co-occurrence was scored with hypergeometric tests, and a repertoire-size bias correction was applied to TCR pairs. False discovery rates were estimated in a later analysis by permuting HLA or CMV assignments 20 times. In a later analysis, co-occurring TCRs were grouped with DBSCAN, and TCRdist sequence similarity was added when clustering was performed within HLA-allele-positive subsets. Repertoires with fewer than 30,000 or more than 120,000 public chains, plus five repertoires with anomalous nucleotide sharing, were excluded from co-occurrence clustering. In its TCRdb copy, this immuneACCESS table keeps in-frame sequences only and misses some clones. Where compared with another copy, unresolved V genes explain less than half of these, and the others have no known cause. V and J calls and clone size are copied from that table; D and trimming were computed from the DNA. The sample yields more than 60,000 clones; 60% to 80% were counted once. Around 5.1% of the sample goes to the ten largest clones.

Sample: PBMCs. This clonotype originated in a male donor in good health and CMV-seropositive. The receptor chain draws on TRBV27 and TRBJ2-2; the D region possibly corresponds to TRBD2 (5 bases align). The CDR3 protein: CASTPRLGLVNTGELFF. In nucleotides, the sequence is TGTGCCAGCACCCCCCGTCTAGGACTCGTCAACACCGGGGAGCTGTTTTTT.